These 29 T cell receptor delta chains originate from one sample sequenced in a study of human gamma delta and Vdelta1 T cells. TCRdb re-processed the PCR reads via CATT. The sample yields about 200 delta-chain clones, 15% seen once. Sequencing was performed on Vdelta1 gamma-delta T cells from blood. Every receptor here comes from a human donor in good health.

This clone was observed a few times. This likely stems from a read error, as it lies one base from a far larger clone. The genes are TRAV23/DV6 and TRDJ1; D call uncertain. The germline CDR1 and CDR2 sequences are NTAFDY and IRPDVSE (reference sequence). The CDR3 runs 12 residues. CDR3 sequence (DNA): TGTGCTGGGCTCGTACGGGCGGATAAACTCATCTTT. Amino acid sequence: CAGLVRADKLIF.

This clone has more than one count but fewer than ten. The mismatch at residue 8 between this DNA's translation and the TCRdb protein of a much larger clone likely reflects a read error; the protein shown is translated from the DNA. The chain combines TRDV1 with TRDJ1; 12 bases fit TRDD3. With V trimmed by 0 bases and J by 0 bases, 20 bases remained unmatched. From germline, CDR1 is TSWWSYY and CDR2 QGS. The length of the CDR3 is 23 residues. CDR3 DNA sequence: TGTGCTCTTGGGGAACTTCCCCCCCTTCCTCCCGTACTGGGGGATACTTACACCGATAAACTCATCTTT. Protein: CALGELPPLPPVLGDTYTDKLIF.

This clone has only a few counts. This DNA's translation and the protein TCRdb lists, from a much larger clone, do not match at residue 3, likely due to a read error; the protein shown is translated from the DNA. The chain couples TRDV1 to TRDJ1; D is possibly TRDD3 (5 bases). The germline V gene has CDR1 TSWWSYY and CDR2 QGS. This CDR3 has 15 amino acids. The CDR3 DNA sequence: TGTGCTCGTGGGATCCCGGATGAGGGTACGCGGGAACTCATCTTT. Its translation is CARGIPDEGTRELIF.

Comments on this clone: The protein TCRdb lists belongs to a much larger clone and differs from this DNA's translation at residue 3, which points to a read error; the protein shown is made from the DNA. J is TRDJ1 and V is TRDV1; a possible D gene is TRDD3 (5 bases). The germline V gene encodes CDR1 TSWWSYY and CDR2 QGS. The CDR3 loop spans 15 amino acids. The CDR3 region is CARGEGSHILYKLIF. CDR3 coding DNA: TGTGCTCGTGGGGAAGGCTCCCATATCCTTTATAAACTCATCTTT.

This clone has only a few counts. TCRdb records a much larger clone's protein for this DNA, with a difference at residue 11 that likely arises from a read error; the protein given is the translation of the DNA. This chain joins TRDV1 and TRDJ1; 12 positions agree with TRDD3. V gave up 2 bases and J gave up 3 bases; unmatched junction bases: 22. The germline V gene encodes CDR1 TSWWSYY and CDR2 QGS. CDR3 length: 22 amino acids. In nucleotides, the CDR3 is TGTGCTCTTGGGGAATCATCTATTCGTGCCCAAATACTGGGGGATACTGCCGATAAACTCATCTTT. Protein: CALGESSIRAQILGDTADKLIF.

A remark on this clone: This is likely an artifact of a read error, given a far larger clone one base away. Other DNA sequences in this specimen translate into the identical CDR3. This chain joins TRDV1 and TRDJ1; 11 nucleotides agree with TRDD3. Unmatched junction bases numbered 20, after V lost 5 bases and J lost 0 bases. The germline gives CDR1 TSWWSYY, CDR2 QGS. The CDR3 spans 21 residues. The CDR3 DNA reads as TGTGCTCTTGGGCCTCGCCTCCAGTTCACTGTACTGGGGGATAACACCGATAAACTCATCTTT. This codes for CALGPRLQFTVLGDNTDKLIF.

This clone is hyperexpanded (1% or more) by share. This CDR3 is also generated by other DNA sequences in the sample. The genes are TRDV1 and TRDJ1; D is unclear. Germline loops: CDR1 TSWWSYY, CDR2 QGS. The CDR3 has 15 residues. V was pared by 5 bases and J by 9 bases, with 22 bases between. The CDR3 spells CALGIPDEGTRELIF. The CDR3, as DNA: TGTGCTCTTGGGATCCCGGATGAGGGTACGCGGGAACTCATCTTT.

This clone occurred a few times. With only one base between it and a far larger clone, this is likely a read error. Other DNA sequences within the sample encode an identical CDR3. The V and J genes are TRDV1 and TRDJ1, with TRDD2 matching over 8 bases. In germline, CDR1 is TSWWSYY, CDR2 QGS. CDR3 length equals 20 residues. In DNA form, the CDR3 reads TGTGCTCTTGGGGAACTCGTCTTCCTACTCGGGGATCCGTACACCGACAAACTCATCTTT. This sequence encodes CALGELVFLLGDPYTDKLIF.

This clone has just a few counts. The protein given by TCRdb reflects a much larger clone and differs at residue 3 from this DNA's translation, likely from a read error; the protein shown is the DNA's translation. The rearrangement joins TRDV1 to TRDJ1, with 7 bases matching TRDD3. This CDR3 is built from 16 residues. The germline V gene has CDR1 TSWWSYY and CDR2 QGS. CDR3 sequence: CARGEFRLRSWGKLIF. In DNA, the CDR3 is TGTGCTCGTGGGGAATTCCGCCTGCGTAGCTGGGGGAAACTCATCTTT.

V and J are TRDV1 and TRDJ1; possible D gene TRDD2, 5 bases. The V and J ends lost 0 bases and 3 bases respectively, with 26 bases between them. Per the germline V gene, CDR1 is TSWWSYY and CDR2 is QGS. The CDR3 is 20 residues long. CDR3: CALGELLPTQLPLYADKLIF. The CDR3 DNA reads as TGTGCTCTTGGGGAACTCCTCCCTACTCAACTTCCCTTGTACGCCGATAAACTCATCTTT.

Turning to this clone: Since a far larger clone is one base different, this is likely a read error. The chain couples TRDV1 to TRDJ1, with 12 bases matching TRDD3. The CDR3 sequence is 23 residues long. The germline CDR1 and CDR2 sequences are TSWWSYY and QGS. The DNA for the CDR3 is TGTGCTCTTGGGGAACTTCCCCACCTTCCTCCCGTACTGGGGGATACTTACACCAATAAACTCATCTTT. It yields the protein CALGELPHLPPVLGDTYTNKLIF.

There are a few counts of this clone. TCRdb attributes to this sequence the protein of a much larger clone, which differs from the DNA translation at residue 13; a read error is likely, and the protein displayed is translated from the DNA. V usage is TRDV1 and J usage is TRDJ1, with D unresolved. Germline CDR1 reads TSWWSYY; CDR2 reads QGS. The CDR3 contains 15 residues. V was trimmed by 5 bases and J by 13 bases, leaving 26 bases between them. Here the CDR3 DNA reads TGTGCTCTTGGGATCCCGGATGAGGGTACGCGGGAACCCATCTTT. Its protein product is CALGIPDEGTREPIF.

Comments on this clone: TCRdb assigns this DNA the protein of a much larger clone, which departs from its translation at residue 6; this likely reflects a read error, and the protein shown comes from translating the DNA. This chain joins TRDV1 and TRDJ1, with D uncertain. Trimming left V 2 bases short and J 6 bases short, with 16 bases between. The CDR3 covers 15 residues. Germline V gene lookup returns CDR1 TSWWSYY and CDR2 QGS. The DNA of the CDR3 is TGTGCTCTTGGGGAAGACTCCCATATCCTTTATAAACTCATCTTT. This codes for CALGEDSHILYKLIF.

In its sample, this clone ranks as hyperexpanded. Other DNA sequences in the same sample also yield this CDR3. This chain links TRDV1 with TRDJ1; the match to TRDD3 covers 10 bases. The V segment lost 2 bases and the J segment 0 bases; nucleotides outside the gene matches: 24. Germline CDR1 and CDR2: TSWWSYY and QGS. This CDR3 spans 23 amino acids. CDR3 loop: CALGELLPVLGDPVWVYTDKLIF. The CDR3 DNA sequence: TGTGCTCTTGGGGAATTACTGCCAGTACTGGGGGATCCGGTTTGGGTGTACACCGATAAACTCATCTTT.

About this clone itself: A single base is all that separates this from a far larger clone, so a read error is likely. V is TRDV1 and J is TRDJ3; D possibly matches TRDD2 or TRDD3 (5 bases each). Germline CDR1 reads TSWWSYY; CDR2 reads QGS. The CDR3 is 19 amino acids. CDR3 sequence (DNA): TGTGCTCTTGGGGCTTCCCCTACCTCATTCTCCTGGGACCCCCGACAGATGTTTTTC. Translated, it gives CALGASPTSFSWDPRQMFF.

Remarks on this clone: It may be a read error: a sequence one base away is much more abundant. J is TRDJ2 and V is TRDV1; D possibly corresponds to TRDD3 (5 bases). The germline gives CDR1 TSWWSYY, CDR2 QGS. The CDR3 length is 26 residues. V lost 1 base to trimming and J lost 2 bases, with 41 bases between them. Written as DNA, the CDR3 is TGTGCTCTTGGGGAACCGGCGTCCTTAACGGGACTTTTATCCTGGGCGACTATCACCTTGACAGCACAACTCTTCTTT. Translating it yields CALGEPASLTGLLSWATITLTAQLFF.

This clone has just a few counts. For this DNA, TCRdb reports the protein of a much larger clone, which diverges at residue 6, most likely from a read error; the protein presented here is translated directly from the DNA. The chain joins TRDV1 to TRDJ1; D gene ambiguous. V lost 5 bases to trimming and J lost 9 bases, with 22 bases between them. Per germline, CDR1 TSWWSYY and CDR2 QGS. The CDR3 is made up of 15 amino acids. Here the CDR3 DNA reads TGTGCTCTTGGGATCCTGGATGAGGGTACGCGGGAACTCATCTTT. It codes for CALGILDEGTRELIF.

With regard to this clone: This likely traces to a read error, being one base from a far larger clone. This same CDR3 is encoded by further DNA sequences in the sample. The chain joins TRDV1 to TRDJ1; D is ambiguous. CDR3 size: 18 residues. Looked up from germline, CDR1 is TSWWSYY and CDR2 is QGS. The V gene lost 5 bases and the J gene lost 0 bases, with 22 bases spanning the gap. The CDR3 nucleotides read TGTGCTCTTGGGTACTCGGGGTACAAACTGCCAAACACCGATAAACTCATCTTT. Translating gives CALGYSGYKLPNTDKLIF.

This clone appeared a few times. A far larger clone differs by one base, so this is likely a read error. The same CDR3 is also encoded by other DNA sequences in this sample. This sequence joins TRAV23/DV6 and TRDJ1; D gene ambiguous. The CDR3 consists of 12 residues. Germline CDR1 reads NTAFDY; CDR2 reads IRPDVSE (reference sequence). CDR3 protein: CAGRVRADKLIF. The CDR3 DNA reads TGTGCGGGGCGCGTACGGGCGGATAAACTCATCTTT.

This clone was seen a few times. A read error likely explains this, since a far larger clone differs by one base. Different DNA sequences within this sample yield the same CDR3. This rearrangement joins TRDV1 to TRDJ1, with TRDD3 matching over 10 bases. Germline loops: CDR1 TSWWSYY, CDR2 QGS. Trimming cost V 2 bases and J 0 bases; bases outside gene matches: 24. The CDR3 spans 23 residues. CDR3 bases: TGTGCTCTTGGGGAATTACTGCCAGTACTGGGGGATCCGGTCTGGGTGTACACCGATAAACTCATCTTT. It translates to CALGELLPVLGDPVWVYTDKLIF.

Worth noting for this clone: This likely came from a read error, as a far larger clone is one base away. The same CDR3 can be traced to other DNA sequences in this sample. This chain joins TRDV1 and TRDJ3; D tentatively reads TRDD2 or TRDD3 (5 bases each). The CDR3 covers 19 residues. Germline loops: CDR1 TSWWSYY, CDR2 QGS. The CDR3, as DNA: TGTGCTCTTGGGGCTTCCCCTACCTCATTCTCCTGGGACACCCGACAAATGTTTTTC. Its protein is CALGASPTSFSWDTRQMFF.

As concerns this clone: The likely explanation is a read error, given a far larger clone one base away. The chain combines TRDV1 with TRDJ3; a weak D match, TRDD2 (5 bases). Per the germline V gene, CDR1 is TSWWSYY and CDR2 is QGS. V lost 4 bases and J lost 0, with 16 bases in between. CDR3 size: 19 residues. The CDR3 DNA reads TGTGCTCTTGGGGCTTCCCATACCTCATTCTCCTGGGACACCCGACAGATGTTTTTC. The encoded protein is CALGASHTSFSWDTRQMFF.

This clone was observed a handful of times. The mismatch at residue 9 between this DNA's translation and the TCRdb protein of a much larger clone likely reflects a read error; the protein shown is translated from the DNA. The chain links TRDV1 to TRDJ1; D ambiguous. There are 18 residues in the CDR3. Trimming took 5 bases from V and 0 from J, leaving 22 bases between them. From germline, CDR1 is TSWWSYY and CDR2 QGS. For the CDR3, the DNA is TGTGCTCTTGGGTACTCGGGGTACAATCTGCCTAACACCGATAAACTCATCTTT. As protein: CALGYSGYNLPNTDKLIF.

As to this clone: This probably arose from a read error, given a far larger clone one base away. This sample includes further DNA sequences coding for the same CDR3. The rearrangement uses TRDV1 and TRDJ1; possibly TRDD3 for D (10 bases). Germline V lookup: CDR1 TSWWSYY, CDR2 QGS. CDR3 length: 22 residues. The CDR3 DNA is TGTGCGCTTGGGGAACCCTATCGGGCCTTCCTACGGGGGATACGATCACCGTGGGGACTCATCTTT. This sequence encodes CALGEPYRAFLRGIRSPWGLIF.

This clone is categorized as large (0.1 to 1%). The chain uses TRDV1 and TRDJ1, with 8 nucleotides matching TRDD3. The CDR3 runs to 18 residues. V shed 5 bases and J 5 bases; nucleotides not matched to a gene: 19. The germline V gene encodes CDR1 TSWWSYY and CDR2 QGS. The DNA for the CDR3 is TGTGCTCTTGGGCAGTCCAGTTCCCGGTACTGGGGGGAGGATAAACTCATCTTT. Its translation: CALGQSSSRYWGEDKLIF.

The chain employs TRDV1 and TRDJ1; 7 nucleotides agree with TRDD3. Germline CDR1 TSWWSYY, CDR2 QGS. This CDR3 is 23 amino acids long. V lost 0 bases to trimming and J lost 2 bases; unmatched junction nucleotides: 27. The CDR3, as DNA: TGTGCTCTTGGGGAACTACCACCCGGGGGGCTCCCCGTATGGACTGGGGATACCGATAAACTCATCTTT. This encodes CALGELPPGGLPVWTGDTDKLIF.

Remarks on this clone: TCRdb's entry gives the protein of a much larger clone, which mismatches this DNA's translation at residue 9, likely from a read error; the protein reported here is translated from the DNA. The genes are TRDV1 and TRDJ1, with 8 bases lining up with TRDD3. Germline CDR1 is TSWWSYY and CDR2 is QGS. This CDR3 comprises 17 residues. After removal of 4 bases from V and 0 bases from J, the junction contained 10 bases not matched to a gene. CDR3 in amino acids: CALGVLLGGPYTDKLIF. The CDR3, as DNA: TGTGCTCTTGGGGTACTACTGGGGGGTCCCTACACCGATAAACTCATCTTT.

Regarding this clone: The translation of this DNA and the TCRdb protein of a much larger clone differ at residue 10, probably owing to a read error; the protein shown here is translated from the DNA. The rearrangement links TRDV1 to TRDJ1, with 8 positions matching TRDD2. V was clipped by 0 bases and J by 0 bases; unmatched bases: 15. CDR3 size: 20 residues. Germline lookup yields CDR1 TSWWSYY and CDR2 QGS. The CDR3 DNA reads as TGTGCTCTTGGGGAACTCGTCTTCCTACGCGGGGATCCGTACACCGATAAACTCATCTTT. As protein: CALGELVFLRGDPYTDKLIF.

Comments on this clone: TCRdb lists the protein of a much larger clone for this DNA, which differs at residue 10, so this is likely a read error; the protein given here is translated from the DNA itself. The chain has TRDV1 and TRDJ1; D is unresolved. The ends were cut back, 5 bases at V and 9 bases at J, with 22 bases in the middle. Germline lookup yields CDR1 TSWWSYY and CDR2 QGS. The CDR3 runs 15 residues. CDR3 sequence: CALGIPDEGMRELIF. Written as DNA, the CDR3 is TGTGCTCTTGGGATCCCGGATGAGGGTATGCGGGAACTCATCTTT.